This T cell receptor (beta chain) was captured in a study of CD8+ T cells in alopecia areata. Study findings and constraints: Under tofacitinib, numerous expanded lesional clonotypes remained detectable in scalp and blood. Lesional scalp, notably in alopecia totalis/universalis, had clonality above that of normal scalp. Scalp clonality and expanded CD8+ clones among the top 100 were significantly decreased by tofacitinib.

V was pared by 5 bases and J by 2 bases, with 12 bases between. This CDR3 spans 14 amino acids. Germline CDR1 SEHNR, CDR2 FQNEAQ (reference sequence). Treatment described: oral pan-JAK inhibitor, 5-10 mg twice daily. RNA was isolated and reverse transcribed to cDNA, the sequencing template. The protocol was immunoSEQ multiplex PCR, while the TCRdb copy is restricted to in-frame clones and leaves out a portion. The data contain approximately 160,000 clones, less than 80% of them singletons. Points on this clone: Its target is not known.

This specimen was CD4+ T cells sorted from blood, taken at week 24, from a patient treated with tofacitinib. The rearrangement uses TRBV7-9 and TRBJ2-5; TRBD1 is a possible D gene (5 bases). The clonotype was recovered from a human donor with alopecia areata. In DNA form, the CDR3 reads TGTGCCAGCAGCCCCCACACAGGTCAAGAGACCCAGTACTTC. Protein product: CASSPHTGQETQYF.